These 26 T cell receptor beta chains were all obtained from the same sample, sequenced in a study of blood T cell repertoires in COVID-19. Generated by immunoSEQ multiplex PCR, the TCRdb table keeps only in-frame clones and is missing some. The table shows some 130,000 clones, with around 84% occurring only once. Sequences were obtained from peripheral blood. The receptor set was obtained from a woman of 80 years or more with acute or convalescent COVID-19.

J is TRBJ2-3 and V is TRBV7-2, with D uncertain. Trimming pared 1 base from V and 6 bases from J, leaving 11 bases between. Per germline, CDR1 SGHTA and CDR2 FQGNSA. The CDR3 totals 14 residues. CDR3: CASSLESPLDTQYF. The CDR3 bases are TGTGCCAGCAGCTTAGAATCTCCCCTTGATACGCAGTATTTT.

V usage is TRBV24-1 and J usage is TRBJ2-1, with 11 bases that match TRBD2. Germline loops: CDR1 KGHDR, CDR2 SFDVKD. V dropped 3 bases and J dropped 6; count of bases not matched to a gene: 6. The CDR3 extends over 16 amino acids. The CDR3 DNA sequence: TGTGCCACCAGTGATGCTGTAGCGGGAGGGCTCAATGAGCAGTTCTTC. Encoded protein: CATSDAVAGGLNEQFF.

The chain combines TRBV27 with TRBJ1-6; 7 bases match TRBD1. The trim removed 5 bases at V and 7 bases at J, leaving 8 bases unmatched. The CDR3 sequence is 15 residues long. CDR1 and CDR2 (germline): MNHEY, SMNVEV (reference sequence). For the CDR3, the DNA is TGTGCCAGCAGTGCGCACAGGGGATCGAATTCACCCCTCCACTTT. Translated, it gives CASSAHRGSNSPLHF.

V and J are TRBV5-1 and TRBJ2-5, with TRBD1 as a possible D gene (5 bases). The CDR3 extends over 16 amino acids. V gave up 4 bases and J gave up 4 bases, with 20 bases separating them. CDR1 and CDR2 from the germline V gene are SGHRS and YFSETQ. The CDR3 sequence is CASSTSAAGSGETQYF. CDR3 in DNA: TGCGCCAGCAGCACATCGGCGGCAGGGTCAGGAGAGACCCAGTACTTC.

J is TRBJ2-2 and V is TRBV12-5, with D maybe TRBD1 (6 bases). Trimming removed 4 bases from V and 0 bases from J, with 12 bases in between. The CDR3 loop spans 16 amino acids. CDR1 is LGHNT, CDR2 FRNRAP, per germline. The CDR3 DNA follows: TGTGCTAGTGGTTCAACCAGGGGCGCGAACACCGGGGAGCTGTTTTTT. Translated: CASGSTRGANTGELFF.

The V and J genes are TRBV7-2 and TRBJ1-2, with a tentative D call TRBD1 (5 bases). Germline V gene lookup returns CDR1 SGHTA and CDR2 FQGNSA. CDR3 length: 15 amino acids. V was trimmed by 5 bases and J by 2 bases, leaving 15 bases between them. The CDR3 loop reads CASSPGVGGNYGYTF. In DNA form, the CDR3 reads TGTGCCAGCAGCCCAGGCGTCGGGGGAAACTATGGCTACACCTTC.

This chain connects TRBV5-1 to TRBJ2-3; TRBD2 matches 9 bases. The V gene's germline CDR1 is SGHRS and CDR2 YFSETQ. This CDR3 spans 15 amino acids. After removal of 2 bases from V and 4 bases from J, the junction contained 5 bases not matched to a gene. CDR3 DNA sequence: TGCGCCAGCAGCTTTTATAGCGGGAGTGCAGATACGCAGTATTTT. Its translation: CASSFYSGSADTQYF.

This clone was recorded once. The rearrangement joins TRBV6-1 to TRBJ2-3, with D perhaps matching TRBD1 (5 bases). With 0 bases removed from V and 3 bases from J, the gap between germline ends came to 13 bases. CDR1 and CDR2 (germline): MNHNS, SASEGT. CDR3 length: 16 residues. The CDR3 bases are TGTGCCAGCAGTGAAGCTGGCAGGGTCCAGACAGATACGCAGTATTTT. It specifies CASSEAGRVQTDTQYF.

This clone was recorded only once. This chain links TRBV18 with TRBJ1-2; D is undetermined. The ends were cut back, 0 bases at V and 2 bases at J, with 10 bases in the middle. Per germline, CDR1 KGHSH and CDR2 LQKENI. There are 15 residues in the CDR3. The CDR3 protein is CASSPPSGENYGYTF. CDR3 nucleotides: TGTGCCAGCTCACCACCGTCCGGGGAAAACTATGGCTACACCTTC.

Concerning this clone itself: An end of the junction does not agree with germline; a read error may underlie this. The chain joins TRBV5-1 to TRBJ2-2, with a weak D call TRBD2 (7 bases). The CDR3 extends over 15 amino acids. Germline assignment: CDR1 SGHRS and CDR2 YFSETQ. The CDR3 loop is CASSLGGTTTGELFF. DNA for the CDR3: TGCGCCAGCAGTTTGGGGGGGACAACTACCGGGGAGCTGTTTTTT.

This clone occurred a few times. DNA of the CDR3: TGTGCCAGCAGTTACTCGATCTTGGCTAGCGGGAGTGGCACAGATACGCAGTATTTT. Its translation: CASSYSILASGSGTDTQYF. V usage is TRBV6-2 or TRBV6-3 and J usage is TRBJ2-3; 10 bases fit TRBD2. Germline V CDR1 and CDR2: MNHEY, SVGEGT. Trimming removed 0 bases from V and 1 base from J; junction bases left unmatched: 10. The CDR3 extends over 19 amino acids.

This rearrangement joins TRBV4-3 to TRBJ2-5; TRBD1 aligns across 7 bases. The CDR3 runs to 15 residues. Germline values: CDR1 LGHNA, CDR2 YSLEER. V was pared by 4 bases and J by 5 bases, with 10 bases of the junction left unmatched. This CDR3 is CASSRGDSFFETQYF. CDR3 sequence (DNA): TGCGCCAGCAGCCGAGGGGACAGCTTCTTTGAGACCCAGTACTTC.

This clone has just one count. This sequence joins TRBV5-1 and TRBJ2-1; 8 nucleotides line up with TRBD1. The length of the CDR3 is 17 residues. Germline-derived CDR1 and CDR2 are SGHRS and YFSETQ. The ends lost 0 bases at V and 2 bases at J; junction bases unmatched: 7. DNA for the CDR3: TGCGCCAGCAGCTTGGACCCTCAGGGGGCGACCTACAATGAGCAGTTCTTC. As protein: CASSLDPQGATYNEQFF.

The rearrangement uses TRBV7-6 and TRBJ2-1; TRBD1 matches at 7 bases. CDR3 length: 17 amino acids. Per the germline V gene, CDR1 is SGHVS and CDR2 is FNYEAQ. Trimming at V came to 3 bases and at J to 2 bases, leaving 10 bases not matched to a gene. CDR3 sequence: CASSFGQEPYTYNEQFF. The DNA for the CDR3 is TGTGCCAGCAGCTTCGGACAGGAACCTTATACCTACAATGAGCAGTTCTTC.

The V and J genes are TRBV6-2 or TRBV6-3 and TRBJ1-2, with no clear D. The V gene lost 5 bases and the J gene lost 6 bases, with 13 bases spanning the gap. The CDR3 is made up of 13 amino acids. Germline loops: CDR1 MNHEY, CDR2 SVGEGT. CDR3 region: CASSQADSDGYTF. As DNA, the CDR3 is TGTGCCAGCAGTCAGGCGGACTCCGATGGCTACACCTTC.

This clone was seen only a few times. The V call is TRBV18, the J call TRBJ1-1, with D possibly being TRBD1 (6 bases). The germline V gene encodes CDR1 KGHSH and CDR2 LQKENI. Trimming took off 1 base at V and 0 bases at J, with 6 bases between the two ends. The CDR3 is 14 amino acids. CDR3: CASSPQGVNTEAFF. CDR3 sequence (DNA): TGTGCCAGCTCACCACAGGGGGTGAACACTGAAGCTTTCTTT.

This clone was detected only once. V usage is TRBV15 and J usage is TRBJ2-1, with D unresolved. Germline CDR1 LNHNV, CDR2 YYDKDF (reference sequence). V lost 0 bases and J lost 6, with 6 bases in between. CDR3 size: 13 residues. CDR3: CATSRERPNEQFF. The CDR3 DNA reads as TGTGCCACCAGCAGAGAGCGTCCCAATGAGCAGTTCTTC.

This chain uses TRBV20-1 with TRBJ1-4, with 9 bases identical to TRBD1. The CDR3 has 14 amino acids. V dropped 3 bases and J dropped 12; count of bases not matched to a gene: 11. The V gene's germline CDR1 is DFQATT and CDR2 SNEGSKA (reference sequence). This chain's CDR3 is CSASWDRVFGELFF. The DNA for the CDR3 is TGCAGTGCTAGTTGGGACAGGGTTTTTGGAGAACTGTTTTTT.

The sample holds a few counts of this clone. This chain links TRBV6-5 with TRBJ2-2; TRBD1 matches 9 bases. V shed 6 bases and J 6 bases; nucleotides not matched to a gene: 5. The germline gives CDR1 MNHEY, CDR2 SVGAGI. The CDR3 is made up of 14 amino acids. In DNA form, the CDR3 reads TGTGCCAGCAGGGGGACAGGGAGCGCCGGGGAGCTGTTTTTT. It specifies CASRGTGSAGELFF.

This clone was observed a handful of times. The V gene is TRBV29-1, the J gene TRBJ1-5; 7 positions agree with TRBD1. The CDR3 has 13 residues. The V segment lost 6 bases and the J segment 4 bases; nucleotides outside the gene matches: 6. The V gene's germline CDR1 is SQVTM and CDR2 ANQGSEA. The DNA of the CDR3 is TGCAGCGTGCAAGGACAGGCGAATCAGCCCCAGCATTTT. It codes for CSVQGQANQPQHF. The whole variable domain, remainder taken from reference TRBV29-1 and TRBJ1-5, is SAVISQKPSRDICQRGTSLTIQCQVDSQVTMMFWYRQQPGQSLTLIATANQGSEATYESGFVIDKFPISRPNLTFSTLTVSNMSPEDSSIYLCSVQGQANQPQHFGDGTRLSIL.

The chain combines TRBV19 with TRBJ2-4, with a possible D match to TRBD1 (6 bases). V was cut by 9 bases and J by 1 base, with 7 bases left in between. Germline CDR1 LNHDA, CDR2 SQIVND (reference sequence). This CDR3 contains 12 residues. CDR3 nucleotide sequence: TGTGCCAGCCAGGGGGCCAAAAACATTCAGTACTTC. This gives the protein CASQGAKNIQYF. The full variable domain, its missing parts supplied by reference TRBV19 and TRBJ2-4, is DGGITQSPKYLFRKEGQNVTLSCEQNLNHDAMYWYRQDPGQGLRLIYYSQIVNDFQKGDIAEGYSVSREKKESFPLTVTSAQKNPTAFYLCASQGAKNIQYFGAGTRLSVL.

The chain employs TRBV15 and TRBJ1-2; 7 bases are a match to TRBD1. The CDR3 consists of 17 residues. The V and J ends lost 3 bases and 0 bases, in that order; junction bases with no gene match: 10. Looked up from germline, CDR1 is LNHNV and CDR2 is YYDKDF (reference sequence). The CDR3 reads CATSSGDSFLANYGYTF. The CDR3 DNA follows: TGTGCCACCAGCAGTGGGGACAGCTTTTTAGCTAACTATGGCTACACCTTC.

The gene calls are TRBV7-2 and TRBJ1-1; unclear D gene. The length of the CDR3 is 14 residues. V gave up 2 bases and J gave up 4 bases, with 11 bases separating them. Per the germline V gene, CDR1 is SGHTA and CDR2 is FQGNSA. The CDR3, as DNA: TGTGCCAGCAGCTTATCTGAGGGAGGCACTGAAGCTTTCTTT. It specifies CASSLSEGGTEAFF.

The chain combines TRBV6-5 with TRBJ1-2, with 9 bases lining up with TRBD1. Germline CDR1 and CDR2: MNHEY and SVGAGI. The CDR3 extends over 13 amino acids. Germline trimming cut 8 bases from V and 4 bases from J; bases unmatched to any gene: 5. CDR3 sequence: CASLPGQGYGYTF. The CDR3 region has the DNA TGTGCCAGCCTACCGGGACAGGGCTATGGCTACACCTTC.

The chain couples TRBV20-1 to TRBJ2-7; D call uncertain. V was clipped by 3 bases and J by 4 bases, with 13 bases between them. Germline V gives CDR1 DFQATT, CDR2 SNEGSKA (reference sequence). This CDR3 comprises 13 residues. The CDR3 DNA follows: TGCAGTGCTAGTAAGTGGGCTGGATACGAGCAGTACTTC. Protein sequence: CSASKWAGYEQYF.

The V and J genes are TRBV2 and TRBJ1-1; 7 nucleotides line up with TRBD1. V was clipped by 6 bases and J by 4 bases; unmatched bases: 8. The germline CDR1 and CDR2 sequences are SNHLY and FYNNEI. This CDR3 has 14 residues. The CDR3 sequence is CASSSRGIGTEAFF. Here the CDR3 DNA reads TGTGCCAGCAGCTCCAGGGGGATAGGCACTGAAGCTTTCTTT.